The rows below give T cell receptor beta chains drawn from one sample of a study of regulatory T cells in long-lasting Graves disease. TCRdb re-called the multiplex PCR reads through MiXCR, storing one row per CDR3 protein. This table has more than 350,000 distinct CDR3 sequences, 14% to 15% appearing once. The same sample was also used in a study of T cells in Graves' hyperthyroidism and ophthalmopathy.

The starting material was peripheral blood mononuclear cells (PBMCs), obtained at new diagnosis, from a patient treated with antithyroid drugs. These receptor sequences come from a woman under 40 with Graves disease. The CDR3 runs from the conserved cysteine through the conserved F or W. A D gene is named only where the DNA matches it firmly. The size entry is marked missing in some rows and otherwise reads once, few, many or a size class.

CDR3 length	clone size	D gene	V gene	J gene	CDR3 protein	CDR3 DNA
16	many	.	TRBV3-1	TRBJ2-7	CASSQGLATNSYEQYF	TGTGCCAGCAGCCAGGGGCTAGCAACCAACTCCTACGAGCAGTACTTC
13	many	.	TRBV12-3/TRBV12-4	TRBJ2-5	CASNGPGKETQYF	TGTGCCAGCAACGGTCCGGGGAAAGAGACCCAGTACTTC
15	many	TRBD1	TRBV13	TRBJ2-7	CASSSRDSVSLEQYF	TGTGCCAGCAGCTCCCGGGACAGTGTTAGTTTAGAGCAGTACTTC
15	many	.	TRBV11-2	TRBJ2-7	CASSLRVGNSYEQYF	TGTGCCAGCAGCTTAAGGGTCGGGAACTCCTACGAGCAGTACTTC
14	many	TRBD2	TRBV3-1	TRBJ2-7	CASRRREGRYEQYF	TGTGCCAGCCGCCGACGGGAGGGCCGGTACGAGCAGTACTTC
18	few	.	TRBV6-5	TRBJ1-4	CASSYSRGSLPKYEKLFF	TGTGCCAGCAGTTACTCGCGGGGGTCACTTCCGAAATATGAAAAACTGTTTTTT
15	many	.	TRBV11-2	TRBJ1-1	CASSLTDRLRTEAFF	TGTGCCAGCAGCCTGACGGATAGACTGCGAACTGAAGCTTTCTTT
13	many	.	TRBV25-1	TRBJ1-2	CASSESNNYGYTF	TGTGCCAGCAGTGAATCTAATAACTATGGCTACACCTTC
14	.	.	TRBV2	TRBJ1-1	CASIMEETNTEAFF	TGTGCCAGCATCATGGAGGAAACTAACACTGAAGCTTTCTTT
14	few	.	TRBV24-1	TRBJ2-1	CATSQSGGYNEQFF	TGTGCCACCAGTCAAAGCGGAGGATACAATGAGCAGTTCTTC
14	.	.	TRBV7-2	TRBJ1-1	CASSLQGSEAEAFF	TGTGCCAGCAGCTTACAGGGATCAGAGGCTGAAGCTTTCTTT
14	few	.	TRBV5-1	TRBJ2-1	CASSGGALNNEQFF	TGCGCCAGCAGCGGTGGAGCACTAAACAATGAGCAGTTCTTC
15	.	.	TRBV12-3/TRBV12-4	TRBJ2-3	CASSLAPRITDTQYF	TGTGCCAGCAGTTTAGCACCGCGGATCACAGATACGCAGTATTTT
18	many	.	TRBV30	TRBJ2-3	CAWTGAPRRGGSTDTQYF	TGTGCCTGGACCGGTGCCCCCCGCAGGGGTGGATCGACGGATACGCAGTATTTT
16	few	.	TRBV5-6	TRBJ1-5	CASSLTGKLSNQPQHF	TGTGCCAGCAGCTTGACGGGGAAGCTGAGCAATCAGCCCCAGCATTTT
19	few	TRBD2	TRBV7-3	TRBJ2-1	CASSLTGAASGRTNNEQFF	TGTGCCAGCAGCTTAACGGGGGCGGCTAGCGGGAGAACTAACAATGAGCAGTTCTTC
15	few	TRBD2	TRBV30	TRBJ2-3	CAWSRLAGGTGTQYF	TGTGCCTGGAGTCGACTAGCGGGAGGCACAGGTACGCAGTATTTT
17	many	TRBD2	TRBV28	TRBJ2-1	CASSPQRLAGTYNEQFF	TGTGCCAGCAGTCCCCAACGACTAGCGGGGACCTACAATGAGCAGTTCTTC
15	few	TRBD1	TRBV20-1	TRBJ1-2	CSARDAGGQLNRYTF	TGCAGTGCTAGAGACGCAGGGGGACAGTTGAATCGCTACACCTTC
20	.	TRBD1	TRBV3-1	TRBJ2-3	CASSQDSRISQGSATDTQYF	TGTGCCAGCAGCCAAGATTCCCGTATATCACAGGGGTCGGCCACAGATACGCAGTATTTT
12	many	.	TRBV10-2	TRBJ1-2	CASPTTACGYTF	TGCGCCAGCCCAACTACCGCGTGTGGCTACACCTTC
18	many	TRBD2	TRBV5-1	TRBJ2-1	CASSFRVAGGSSYNEQFF	TGCGCCAGCAGCTTCAGGGTAGCGGGAGGGAGCTCCTACAATGAGCAGTTCTTC
15	many	.	TRBV3-1	TRBJ1-5	CASSQDIGISQPQHF	TGTGCCAGCAGCCAAGATATAGGCATATCTCAGCCCCAGCATTTT
14	once	.	TRBV10-3	TRBJ2-7	CAIRSRQVDYEQYF	TGTGCCATCAGGAGTAGACAGGTTGACTACGAGCAGTACTTC
14	many	.	TRBV3-1	TRBJ1-1	CASSRRGVETEAFF	TGTGCCAGCAGCCGAAGGGGGGTAGAGACTGAAGCTTTCTTT
14	.	.	TRBV19	TRBJ2-3	CASKSGGSTDTQYF	TGTGCCAGTAAGTCGGGCGGGAGCACAGATACGCAGTATTTT
15	.	TRBD1	TRBV15	TRBJ1-2	CATSRDRDLNYGYTF	TGTGCCACCAGCAGGGACAGGGATCTAAACTATGGCTACACCTTC
15	many	TRBD2	TRBV6-1	TRBJ2-7	CASSEEGGSSYEQYF	TGTGCCAGCAGTGAAGAGGGCGGGAGCTCCTACGAGCAGTACTTC
15	few	.	TRBV19	TRBJ2-2	CASTPAQGRSGELFF	TGTGCCAGTACCCCCGCCCAGGGGAGGTCCGGGGAGCTGTTTTTT